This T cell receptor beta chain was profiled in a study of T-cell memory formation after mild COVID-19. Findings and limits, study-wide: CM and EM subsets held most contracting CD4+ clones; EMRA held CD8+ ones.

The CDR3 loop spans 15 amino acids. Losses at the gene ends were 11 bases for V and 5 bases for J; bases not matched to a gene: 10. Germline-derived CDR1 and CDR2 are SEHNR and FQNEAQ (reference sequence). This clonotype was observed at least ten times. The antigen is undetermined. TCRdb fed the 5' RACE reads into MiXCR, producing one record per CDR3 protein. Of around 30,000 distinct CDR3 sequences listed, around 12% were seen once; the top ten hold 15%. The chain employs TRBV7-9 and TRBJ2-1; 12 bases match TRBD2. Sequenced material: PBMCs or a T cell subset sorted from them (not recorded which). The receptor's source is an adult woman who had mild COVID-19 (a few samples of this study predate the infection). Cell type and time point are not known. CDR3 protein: CASTPGTSGHNEQFF. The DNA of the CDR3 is TGTGCCTCGACTCCCGGGACTAGCGGGCACAATGAGCAGTTCTTC.